What follows are 32 T cell receptor beta chains derived from one specimen sequenced in a study of identical twins. TCRdb fed the 5' RACE reads into MiXCR, producing one record per CDR3 protein. This table holds roughly 690,000 distinct CDR3 sequences, around 6% found once. Sequences were obtained from naive T cells sorted from blood. The receptors derive from a man younger than 35 in good health.

This clonotype came up many times. The chain is built from TRBV12-3 or TRBV12-4 and TRBJ2-6, with TRBD2 as a possible D gene (6 bases). V lost 10 bases, J lost 2 bases, and 18 bases lay in between. The CDR3 loop spans 16 amino acids. The DNA of the CDR3 is TGTGCCACCAGGGAAGGAGCGGGCACTGGGGCCAACGTCCTGACTTTC. It encodes CATREGAGTGANVLTF.

This clonotype occurred many times. The V gene is TRBV5-6, the J gene TRBJ2-7; TRBD2 matches 7 bases. From germline, CDR1 is SGHDT and CDR2 YYEEEE. Germline trimming cut 4 bases from V and 5 bases from J; bases unmatched to any gene: 12. This CDR3 region has 15 residues. CDR3 sequence reads: CASSQELAVSDEQYF. CDR3 DNA sequence: TGTGCCAGCAGCCAGGAGCTAGCGGTATCCGACGAGCAGTACTTC. Together with reference TRBV5-6 and TRBJ2-7, the CDR3 gives the full variable domain: DAGVTQSPTHLIKTRGQQVTLRCSPKSGHDTVSWYQQALGQGPQFIFQYYEEEERQRGNFPDRFSGHQFPNYSSELNVNALLLGDSALYLCASSQELAVSDEQYFGPGTRLTVT.

This clonotype has more than one count but fewer than ten. This chain connects TRBV7-9 to TRBJ1-2; 7 nucleotides match TRBD1. The V and J ends lost 4 bases and 7 bases, in that order; junction bases with no gene match: 12. The CDR3 length is 15 residues. CDR1 and CDR2 (germline): SEHNR, FQNEAQ (reference sequence). In nucleotides, the CDR3 is TGTGCCAGCAGCTCTATCCGGGACAGTGTTTCTGGCTACACCTTC. Amino acids: CASSSIRDSVSGYTF. Using reference TRBV7-9 and TRBJ1-2 for the parts outside the CDR3, the full variable domain is DTGVSQNPRHKITKRGQNVTFRCDPISEHNRLYWYRQTLGQGPEFLTYFQNEAQLEKSRLLSDRFSAERPKGSFSTLEIQRTEQGDSAMYLCASSSIRDSVSGYTFGSGTRLTVV.

This clonotype turned up a few times. The gene calls are TRBV27 and TRBJ2-2; 8 bases are a match to TRBD2. CDR3 length: 15 amino acids. V shed 7 bases, J shed 7 bases, and the junction held 11 bases outside the gene matches. Looked up from germline, CDR1 is MNHEY and CDR2 is SMNVEV (reference sequence). This chain's CDR3 is CASTSAGDPGGELFF. The CDR3 bases are TGTGCCAGCACCTCAGCGGGGGATCCGGGCGGGGAGCTGTTTTTT.

J is TRBJ1-2 and V is TRBV12-3 or TRBV12-4; tentatively, D is TRBD1 (5 bases). Trimming removed 8 bases from V and 7 bases from J, with 20 bases in between. The CDR3 loop spans 14 amino acids. CDR3: CASSYQQASGGYTF. The CDR3 DNA reads as TGTGCCAGCTCCTATCAACAGGCCTCCGGTGGCTACACCTTC.

In this sample, this clonotype turned up many times. The chain has TRBV25-1 and TRBJ2-2; 12 bases are shared with TRBD1. Trimming cost V 7 bases and J 5 bases; bases outside gene matches: 5. Germline lookup yields CDR1 MGHDK and CDR2 SYGVNS. The length of the CDR3 is 15 residues. The CDR3 sequence: CASTGTGGSTGELFF. Here the CDR3 DNA reads TGTGCCAGCACTGGGACAGGGGGCTCTACCGGGGAGCTGTTTTTT.

The V and J genes are TRBV6-1 and TRBJ2-3; unclear D gene. The germline gives CDR1 MNHNS, CDR2 SASEGT. Trimming cost V 5 bases and J 3 bases, with 21 bases left between them. The CDR3 length is 17 residues. CDR3 DNA: TGTGCCAGCAGTATTAGTGTTTCATGGGTGGCGACAGATACGCAGTATTTT. It is translated as CASSISVSWVATDTQYF.

This clonotype appeared many times. J is TRBJ2-3 and V is TRBV28; 7 bases align to TRBD2. The V and J ends lost 6 bases and 4 bases, in that order; junction bases with no gene match: 10. Per the germline V gene, CDR1 is MDHEN and CDR2 is SYDVKM. This CDR3 contains 15 residues. CDR3 amino acids: CASSRPSGRPDTQYF. The CDR3, as DNA: TGTGCCAGCAGCCGACCTAGCGGTAGACCAGATACGCAGTATTTT.

This clonotype was found a few times. This rearrangement joins TRBV7-2 to TRBJ2-7; 10 bases match TRBD1. After removal of 5 bases from V and 0 bases from J, the junction contained 4 bases not matched to a gene. Germline CDR1 and CDR2: SGHTA and FQGNSA. This CDR3 spans 15 amino acids. The CDR3 DNA is TGTGCCAGCAGCCAGGACAGGGGGACCTCCTACGAGCAGTACGTC. Translating it yields CASSQDRGTSYEQYV.

This clonotype was counted at least ten times. The rearrangement uses TRBV20-1 and TRBJ2-3; 8 bases are shared with TRBD1. Germline assignment: CDR1 DFQATT and CDR2 SNEGSKA (reference sequence). V dropped 0 bases and J dropped 4; count of bases not matched to a gene: 9. The CDR3 has 16 residues. This CDR3 is CSAREEVTGASDTQYF. The CDR3 DNA reads TGCAGTGCTAGAGAGGAGGTGACAGGGGCTTCAGATACGCAGTATTTT.

This clonotype was seen repeatedly, ten times or more. The V gene is TRBV20-1, the J gene TRBJ2-2, with D maybe TRBD2 (5 bases). This CDR3 has 14 residues. V was shortened by 3 bases and J by 4 bases, with 12 bases between the two germline ends. Germline-derived CDR1 and CDR2 are DFQATT and SNEGSKA (reference sequence). CDR3 loop: CSASLLAATGELFF. CDR3 in DNA: TGCAGTGCTAGTCTGCTAGCCGCCACCGGGGAGCTGTTTTTT.

This clonotype has at least ten counts. The chain has TRBV12-3 or TRBV12-4 and TRBJ2-7; 7 bases are shared with TRBD2. There are 13 residues in the CDR3. The trim removed 8 bases at V and 9 bases at J, leaving 13 bases unmatched. CDR3 loop: CASSLWGGDRQYV. The CDR3 DNA reads as TGTGCCAGCTCCCTGTGGGGGGGGGATCGGCAGTACGTC.

On this clonotype: One base away lies a much larger clone, so this may be a sequencing read error. Likely a read error: the CDR3 ends without its conserved phenylalanine or tryptophan. The V and J genes are TRBV20-1 and TRBJ2-3; D perhaps matches TRBD1 (6 bases). CDR3 length equals 14 residues. V was cut by 2 bases and J by 3 bases, with 12 bases left in between. Per the germline V gene, CDR1 is DFQATT and CDR2 is SNEGSKA (reference sequence). The CDR3 bases are TGCAGTGCTAGAAACAGGGTGGGGACAGATACGCAGTATTGT. The encoded protein is CSARNRVGTDTQYC.

This clonotype was recorded at least ten times. The chain links TRBV5-1 to TRBJ2-7; the D gene is possibly TRBD2 (5 bases). V lost 0 bases and J 7 bases, leaving 8 bases between the germline ends. This CDR3 contains 12 residues. Germline V lookup: CDR1 SGHRS, CDR2 YFSETQ. The CDR3 loop is CASSLGEREQYF. CDR3 nucleotide sequence: TGCGCCAGCAGCTTGGGAGAGCGGGAGCAGTACTTC.

The rearrangement joins TRBV24-1 to TRBJ2-2; no firm D call. V lost 4 bases, J lost 7 bases, and 3 bases lay in between. The CDR3 has 11 amino acids. Germline-derived CDR1 and CDR2 are KGHDR and SFDVKD. The chain's CDR3 is CATSEDGELFF. The CDR3 coding sequence is TGTGCCACCAGTGAAGACGGGGAGCTGTTTTTT.

CDR3 in amino acids: CSAGTSGLDQYF. The CDR3 nucleotides read TGCAGCGCTGGGACTAGCGGGTTAGATCAGTACTTC. The J gene is TRBJ2-4, the V gene TRBV29-1, with 12 bases matching TRBD2. Germline V CDR1 and CDR2: SQVTM, ANQGSEA. This CDR3 is 12 amino acids long. Germline trimming cut 7 bases from V and 12 bases from J; bases unmatched to any gene: 7.

This clonotype showed up many times. This chain uses TRBV6-1 with TRBJ2-3; 7 positions agree with TRBD2. This CDR3 is built from 14 residues. V lost 8 bases, J lost 2 bases, and 7 bases stayed unmatched. The V gene's germline CDR1 is MNHNS and CDR2 SASEGT. CDR3 nucleotide sequence: TGTGCCAGCGCGATAGCGGGCCCCACAGATACGCAGTATTTT. The encoded protein is CASAIAGPTDTQYF.

This clonotype was seen ten or more times. This chain links TRBV14 with TRBJ1-2; 7 positions agree with TRBD1. This CDR3 spans 13 amino acids. Unmatched junction bases numbered 6, after V lost 6 bases and J lost 5 bases. Germline values: CDR1 SGHDN, CDR2 FVKESK. CDR3 sequence (DNA): TGTGCCAGCAGTGCCGGGACAGCTTATGGCTACACCTTC. This codes for CASSAGTAYGYTF.

This clonotype has at least ten counts. The chain has TRBV24-1 and TRBJ2-7; D unclear. The CDR3 consists of 15 residues. CDR1 and CDR2 (germline): KGHDR, SFDVKD. The V end lost 3 bases, the J end lost 1 base, and 12 bases lay between the germline ends. The CDR3 nucleotides are TGTGCCACCAGTGATACCGGGTCCGGATCCTACGAGCAGTACTTC. Translation: CATSDTGSGSYEQYF.

There are a few counts of this clonotype. The chain joins TRBV12-3 or TRBV12-4 to TRBJ2-7, with 10 bases identical to TRBD1. The CDR3 has 15 amino acids. V gave up 5 bases and J gave up 3 bases; unmatched junction bases: 7. Here the CDR3 DNA reads TGTGCCAGCAGTCCGCGACAGGGGGCTTTCTACGAGCAGTACTTC. Protein: CASSPRQGAFYEQYF.

In its sample, this clonotype was seen many times. The CDR3 DNA is TGTGCCAGCAGCCCAAAGAGTGAGCAGTTCTTC. This gives the protein CASSPKSEQFF. V is TRBV12-3 or TRBV12-4 and J is TRBJ2-1; D is unresolved. V dropped 6 bases and J dropped 9 bases, with 9 bases sitting between them. The CDR3 runs to 11 residues.

This clonotype was picked up many times. The gene calls are TRBV20-1 and TRBJ2-7, with D maybe TRBD1 (6 bases). Trimming took off 3 bases at V and 7 bases at J, with 16 bases between the two ends. The CDR3 runs to 13 residues. The germline V gene has CDR1 DFQATT and CDR2 SNEGSKA (reference sequence). CDR3 in DNA: TGCAGTGCTAGGGATCGGGAAGGGGGAGAGCAGTACGTC. It specifies CSARDREGGEQYV.

This clonotype has a handful of counts. CDR3 coding DNA: TGTGCCAGCAGTTACTCGGGCGAGCCCAGTGAGCAGTTCTTC. It codes for CASSYSGEPSEQFF. The chain combines TRBV6-2 or TRBV6-3 with TRBJ2-1; unclear D gene. This CDR3 region has 14 residues. Germline values: CDR1 MNHEY, CDR2 SVGEGT. V was shortened by 0 bases and J by 9 bases, with 12 bases between the two germline ends.

This clonotype was seen repeatedly, ten times or more. V is TRBV15 and J is TRBJ2-7, with D tentatively TRBD2 (6 bases). This CDR3 contains 13 residues. CDR1 is LNHNV, CDR2 YYDKDF, per germline (reference sequence). V was pared by 4 bases and J by 5 bases, with 12 bases between. Here the CDR3 reads CATSKTSFHEQYF. In nucleotides, the CDR3 is TGTGCCACCAGCAAGACTAGTTTTCACGAGCAGTACTTC. The entire variable domain, with the rest obtained from reference TRBV15 and TRBJ2-7, is as follows: DAMVIQNPRYQVTQFGKPVTLSCSQTLNHNVMYWYQQKSSQAPKLLFHYYDKDFNNEADTPDNFQSRRPNTSFCFLDIRSPGLGDTAMYLCATSKTSFHEQYFGPGTRLTVT.

Ten or more counts support this clonotype. The V gene is TRBV7-9, the J gene TRBJ2-3, with 9 bases matching TRBD2. V shed 5 bases, J shed 4 bases, and the junction held 13 bases outside the gene matches. This CDR3 comprises 17 residues. Germline loops: CDR1 SEHNR, CDR2 FQNEAQ (reference sequence). Here the CDR3 DNA reads TGTGCCAGCAGCCCCCGGGTAGCGGGGGTCGGAGCAGATACGCAGTATTTT. This encodes CASSPRVAGVGADTQYF.

This clonotype was recorded many times. The J gene is TRBJ2-1, the V gene TRBV12-3 or TRBV12-4; the match to TRBD1 covers 7 bases. Trimming took 5 bases from V and 1 from J; bases not matched to a gene: 2. The CDR3 sequence is 14 residues long. CDR3 sequence: CASSLTGSYNEQFF. The DNA of the CDR3 is TGTGCCAGCAGTCTGACAGGGTCCTACAATGAGCAGTTCTTC.

This clonotype was observed many times. This rearrangement joins TRBV5-6 to TRBJ2-5, with TRBD1 matching 7 bases. J was trimmed by 3 bases and V by 9 bases; bases with no gene match: 8. Per the germline V gene, CDR1 is SGHDT and CDR2 is YYEEEE. This CDR3 comprises 13 residues. CDR3 DNA sequence: TGTGCCACCTCCGGGACAGTCAAAGAGACCCAGTACTTC. It codes for CATSGTVKETQYF.

This clonotype appeared many times. The chain has TRBV19 and TRBJ2-7; weak D call: TRBD2 (6 bases). The V end was cut by 5 bases, the J end by 0 bases, with 8 bases between. CDR1 LNHDA and CDR2 SQIVND come from the germline V gene (reference sequence). CDR3 length equals 13 residues. The CDR3 region is CASSPGSSYEQYF. Written as DNA, the CDR3 is TGTGCCAGTAGTCCCGGGAGCTCCTACGAGCAGTACTTC.

In its sample, this clonotype was seen many times. This chain joins TRBV5-1 and TRBJ2-3, with 7 nucleotides matching TRBD1. This CDR3 is 14 amino acids long. Germline loops: CDR1 SGHRS, CDR2 YFSETQ. V shed 5 bases and J 3 bases; nucleotides not matched to a gene: 6. CDR3 coding DNA: TGCGCCAGCAGAGCAGGACAGGCAACAGATACGCAGTATTTT. This codes for CASRAGQATDTQYF. Filled out from reference TRBV5-1 and TRBJ2-3, the complete variable domain reads KAGVTQTPRYLIKTRGQQVTLSCSPISGHRSVSWYQQTPGQGLQFLFEYFSETQRNKGNFPGRFSGRQFSNSRSEMNVSTLELGDSALYLCASRAGQATDTQYFGPGTRLTVL.

This clonotype was recorded at least ten times. The rearrangement joins TRBV29-1 to TRBJ2-7; D gene uncertain. The CDR3 consists of 12 residues. Trimming shortened V by 1 base and J by 0 bases, and 4 bases separated the two germline ends. CDR1 is SQVTM, CDR2 ANQGSEA, per germline. In nucleotides, the CDR3 is TGCAGCGTTGAAGCTAACTCCTACGAGCAGTACTTC. It codes for CSVEANSYEQYF.

In this sample, this clonotype turned up a few times. The CDR3 DNA sequence: TGTGCCAGCAGCCCCGGGGGGGGGACGGCGGCTTTCTTT. It codes for CASSPGGGTAAFF. V is TRBV7-9 and J is TRBJ1-1; D is possibly TRBD1 (5 bases). The germline gives CDR1 SEHNR, CDR2 FQNEAQ (reference sequence). The CDR3 runs to 13 residues. Trimming left V 5 bases short and J 11 bases short, with 18 bases between.

This clonotype was seen many times. The rearrangement joins TRBV27 to TRBJ2-7, with 9 positions matching TRBD2. The CDR3 covers 14 residues. V shed 5 bases and J 3 bases; nucleotides not matched to a gene: 5. Germline V gene sequence: CDR1 MNHEY, CDR2 SMNVEV (reference sequence). In DNA form, the CDR3 reads TGTGCCAGCAGTCCCCTAGCGGGGCTCTACGAGCAGTACTTC. Amino acid sequence: CASSPLAGLYEQYF.